The 27 T cell receptor beta chains given below trace back to one sample, sequenced in a study of Graves' ophthalmopathy and Graves' hyperthyroidism. The authors amplified TCR beta CDR3 regions, and they did so from RNA transcripts for repertoire sequencing. The authors performed first-round RT-PCR with HTBI primers and then a second-round multiplex PCR. TCRdb analysed the multiplex PCR reads with MiXCR anew, one entry per CDR3 protein. The table has about 1.2 million distinct CDR3 sequences, roughly 35% seen once. Sequenced input: peripheral blood or thyroid tissue (not recorded which). These receptors all stem from an adult man with Graves' hyperthyroidism.

This clonotype occurred many times. The chain links TRBV15 to TRBJ2-7, with a weak D call TRBD2 (6 bases). This CDR3 has 14 amino acids. Between the trimmed V and J ends, which lost 0 bases and 2 bases, there was a span of 8 bases. Germline CDR1 LNHNV, CDR2 YYDKDF (reference sequence). The CDR3 region is CATSRDPGAYEQYF. The CDR3 DNA is TGTGCCACCAGCAGAGATCCGGGAGCCTACGAGCAGTACTTC.

Concerning this clonotype itself: A single base separates this from a much larger clone, so it may be a read error. V gene TRBV5-1 combines with J gene TRBJ2-5; the D gene is possibly TRBD1 (5 bases). CDR1 SGHRS and CDR2 YFSETQ come from the germline V gene. The CDR3 covers 15 residues. The CDR3 protein is CASSFTVQGGETQYF. Written as DNA, the CDR3 is TGTGCCAGCAGCTTCACCGTGCAGGGCGGAGAGACCCAGTACTTC.

Of note for this clonotype: One base away lies a much larger clone, so this may be a sequencing read error. J is TRBJ1-1 and V is TRBV5-5; D is uncertain. The CDR3 is made up of 10 amino acids. The germline CDR1 and CDR2 sequences are SGHKS and YYEKEE (reference sequence). Here the CDR3 reads CASSFYWVLF. CDR3 bases: TGTGCCAGCAGCTTCTATTGGGTGCTCTTT.

The V gene is TRBV7-9, the J gene TRBJ2-7; D is possibly TRBD2 (5 bases). CDR3 length equals 14 residues. Germline CDR1 SEHNR, CDR2 FQNEAQ (reference sequence). Trimming left V 5 bases short and J 3 bases short, with 14 bases between. CDR3 DNA sequence: TGTGCCAGCAGCCGACTCCGACTATTCTACGAGCAGTACTTC. The encoded protein is CASSRLRLFYEQYF.

In this sample, this clonotype turned up once. The rearrangement links TRBV5-1 to TRBJ1-5; possibly TRBD1 for D (6 bases). The V and J ends lost 3 bases and 4 bases respectively, with 14 bases between them. Looked up from germline, CDR1 is SGHRS and CDR2 is YFSETQ. This CDR3 region has 15 residues. This chain's CDR3 is CASSSTGSWNQPQHF. For the CDR3, the DNA is TGCGCCAGCAGCTCCACAGGGTCGTGGAATCAGCCCCAGCATTTT.

This clonotype was found many times. CDR3 DNA: TGTGCCACCAGTCCCCGTGGGGGAGGCAATCAGCCCCAGCATTTT. It specifies CATSPRGGGNQPQHF. The chain employs TRBV24-1 and TRBJ1-5; D perhaps matches TRBD1 (5 bases). The germline V gene has CDR1 KGHDR and CDR2 SFDVKD. The V gene lost 6 bases and the J gene lost 2 bases, with 13 bases spanning the gap. This CDR3 region has 15 residues.

The chain is built from TRBV11-2 and TRBJ1-2; D possibly corresponds to TRBD1 (6 bases). Trimming removed 5 bases from V and 6 bases from J, with 16 bases in between. CDR1 and CDR2 from the germline V gene are SGHAT and FQNNGV. The CDR3 length is 14 residues. CDR3 DNA: TGTGCCAGCAGCAACAGGGCGACCGGGGATGGCTACACCTTC. Protein product: CASSNRATGDGYTF.

The V and J genes are TRBV7-9 and TRBJ1-2; D call uncertain. This CDR3 is built from 15 residues. Germline lookup yields CDR1 SEHNR and CDR2 FQNEAQ (reference sequence). V gave up 1 base and J gave up 0 bases, with 9 bases separating them. Here the CDR3 DNA reads TGTGCCAGCAGCTTAGGGGGATTGACTAACTATGGCTACACCTTC. This gives the protein CASSLGGLTNYGYTF. Together with reference TRBV7-9 and TRBJ1-2, the CDR3 gives the full variable domain: DTGVSQNPRHKITKRGQNVTFRCDPISEHNRLYWYRQTLGQGPEFLTYFQNEAQLEKSRLLSDRFSAERPKGSFSTLEIQRTEQGDSAMYLCASSLGGLTNYGYTFGSGTRLTVV.

The chain couples TRBV7-2 to TRBJ1-6; weak D call: TRBD1 (6 bases). V gave up 1 base and J gave up 9 bases, with 13 bases separating them. Per germline, CDR1 SGHTA and CDR2 FQGNSA. CDR3 length equals 15 residues. The CDR3 region has the DNA TGTGCCAGCAGCTTAGATGGGGGGGCCGGTTCACCCCTCCACTTT. It codes for CASSLDGGAGSPLHF.

The table lists this clonotype with a few counts. The rearrangement uses TRBV20-1 and TRBJ2-5; 7 bases fit TRBD2. V lost 2 bases, J lost 1 base, and 4 bases stayed unmatched. CDR1 is DFQATT, CDR2 SNEGSKA, per germline (reference sequence). The CDR3 sequence is 14 residues long. The CDR3 sequence: CSARTGLGQETQYF. CDR3 in DNA: TGCAGTGCTAGAACAGGACTAGGCCAAGAGACCCAGTACTTC.

V is TRBV20-1 and J is TRBJ2-7; 7 bases align to TRBD2. The CDR3 length is 12 residues. J gave up 3 bases and V 5 bases, and 4 bases lay outside the gene matches. Germline V lookup: CDR1 DFQATT, CDR2 SNEGSKA (reference sequence). This CDR3 is CSAWREIYEQYF. CDR3 in DNA: TGCAGTGCTTGGCGGGAGATCTACGAGCAGTACTTC.

The chain recombines TRBV7-9 with TRBJ2-5, with a tentative D call TRBD1 (5 bases). Germline assignment: CDR1 SEHNR and CDR2 FQNEAQ (reference sequence). The CDR3 has 13 residues. V lost 3 bases and J lost 7, with 12 bases in between. CDR3 bases: TGTGCCAGCAGCTTGGGGCAGGGCGGGACCCAGTACTTC. Translation gives CASSLGQGGTQYF.

This sequence joins TRBV7-2 and TRBJ2-7; TRBD1 is a possible D gene (5 bases). V lost 6 bases, J lost 3 bases, and 12 bases lay in between. From germline, CDR1 is SGHTA and CDR2 FQGNSA. The CDR3 runs 13 residues. CDR3 sequence (DNA): TGTGCCAGCAGTTTCACCCAGGGCTACGAGCAGTACTTC. It specifies CASSFTQGYEQYF.

This clonotype was seen at least ten times. This sequence joins TRBV7-9 and TRBJ2-5; tentatively, D is TRBD1 or TRBD2 (6 bases each). Germline V CDR1 and CDR2: SEHNR, FQNEAQ (reference sequence). V gave up 1 base and J gave up 2 bases, with 14 bases separating them. The CDR3 is made up of 16 amino acids. CDR3 in amino acids: CASSLDSGGQQETQYF. The CDR3 DNA sequence: TGTGCCAGCAGCTTAGATTCCGGGGGACAACAAGAGACCCAGTACTTC. Combining the CDR3 with reference TRBV7-9 and TRBJ2-5 gives the whole variable domain DTGVSQNPRHKITKRGQNVTFRCDPISEHNRLYWYRQTLGQGPEFLTYFQNEAQLEKSRLLSDRFSAERPKGSFSTLEIQRTEQGDSAMYLCASSLDSGGQQETQYFGPGTRLLVL.

The count of this clonotype is one. The chain has TRBV20-1 and TRBJ1-4, with D possibly TRBD1 on 5 matching bases. With 2 bases removed from V and 7 bases from J, the gap between germline ends came to 14 bases. The CDR3 contains 14 residues. Germline assignment: CDR1 DFQATT and CDR2 SNEGSKA (reference sequence). This CDR3 is CSARKTAVGEKLFF. CDR3 nucleotides: TGCAGTGCTAGAAAGACAGCGGTTGGTGAAAAACTGTTTTTT.

This clonotype has a count of ten or more. The chain carries TRBV7-8 and TRBJ1-6; TRBD1 aligns across 9 bases. Germline-derived CDR1 and CDR2 are SGHVS and FQNEAQ. This CDR3 is built from 12 residues. The ends lost 1 base at V and 17 bases at J; junction bases unmatched: 3. The CDR3 DNA is TGTGCCAGCAGCTTAGAATGGGACAGGGTCCACTTT. It yields the protein CASSLEWDRVHF.

The chain combines TRBV18 with TRBJ1-4, with D tentatively TRBD1 (5 bases). There are 14 residues in the CDR3. The germline CDR1 and CDR2 sequences are KGHSH and LQKENI. Trimming pared 2 bases from V and 6 bases from J, leaving 10 bases between. This chain's CDR3 is CASSPYQGDEKLFF. The DNA of the CDR3 is TGTGCCAGCTCACCATACCAGGGAGATGAAAAACTGTTTTTT.

This clonotype occurred a few times. CDR3 bases: TGTGCCAGCAGTTACTACCCTCCGGGACAGGGCCCTGAAGCTTTCTTT. The encoded protein is CASSYYPPGQGPEAFF. This chain uses TRBV6-6 with TRBJ1-1, with 9 bases lining up with TRBD1. This CDR3 region has 16 residues. Per the germline V gene, CDR1 is MNHNY and CDR2 is SVGAGI (reference sequence). Trimming removed 1 base from V and 6 bases from J; junction bases left unmatched: 9.

This clonotype has at least ten counts. The genes are TRBV10-3 and TRBJ1-5, with unresolved D. Germline V gene sequence: CDR1 ENHRY, CDR2 SYGVKD. V lost 2 bases and J lost 10, with 15 bases in between. The CDR3 spans 14 residues. CDR3 residues: CAISEDRYHLPQHF. The CDR3 region has the DNA TGTGCCATCAGTGAGGACCGATATCATTTACCCCAGCATTTT.

The V gene is TRBV18, the J gene TRBJ1-1, with TRBD1 identical over 7 bases. CDR1 is KGHSH and CDR2 is LQKENI in the germline V gene. V shed 6 bases, J shed 7 bases, and the junction held 8 bases outside the gene matches. The CDR3 has 13 residues. The CDR3 DNA follows: TGTGCCAGCTCTGATAGGACAGGTATTGAAGCTTTCTTT. Its protein is CASSDRTGIEAFF.

V usage is TRBV4-2 and J usage is TRBJ1-1; D gene ambiguous. The CDR3 contains 16 residues. Germline V gives CDR1 LGHNA, CDR2 YNFKEQ. V was cut by 2 bases and J by 7 bases, with 20 bases left in between. As DNA, the CDR3 is TGTGCCAGCAGCCAATCTCTCGGGTCGATTGGTAGTGAAGCTTTCTTT. Protein sequence: CASSQSLGSIGSEAFF.

This clonotype appeared many times. This chain uses TRBV3-1 with TRBJ2-5, with 7 positions matching TRBD1. Per germline, CDR1 LGHDT and CDR2 YNNKEL (reference sequence). Unmatched junction bases numbered 13, after V lost 3 bases and J lost 9 bases. The CDR3 spans 15 residues. DNA of the CDR3: TGTGCCAGCAGCCAGGACAGGAGCCCACAAAGGGCCCAGTACTTC. Encoded protein: CASSQDRSPQRAQYF.

This clonotype was found many times. This chain connects TRBV11-2 to TRBJ1-2, with D uncertain. The CDR3 covers 13 residues. CDR1 SGHAT and CDR2 FQNNGV come from the germline V gene. Trimming took 3 bases from V and 3 from J, leaving 8 bases between them. The CDR3 reads CASSFRWDYGYTF. CDR3 DNA: TGTGCCAGCAGCTTTAGGTGGGACTATGGCTACACCTTC.

The sample holds a few counts of this clonotype. V gene TRBV12-3 or TRBV12-4 combines with J gene TRBJ2-2; no reliable D call. The CDR3 covers 15 residues. V lost 2 bases and J 1 base, leaving 8 bases between the germline ends. The CDR3 bases are TGTGCCAGCAGTTTAAAGGACGAGAACACCGGGGAGCTGTTTTTT. As protein: CASSLKDENTGELFF.

In the case of this clonotype: Germline is not matched at one junction end, which may reflect a read error. V is TRBV29-1 and J is TRBJ2-2; TRBD2 agrees at 12 bases. CDR3 length: 18 residues. CDR1 is SQVTM, CDR2 ANQGSEA, per germline. The CDR3 DNA reads as TGCAGCGGCCAGACTAGCGGGGGCCCTATTGCGAACACCTGGGAGCTGTTTTTT. This codes for CSGQTSGGPIANTWELFF.

This clonotype was found many times. This CDR3 reads CSVEDWVRDETQYF. The CDR3 DNA reads TGCAGCGTTGAAGATTGGGTCAGGGATGAGACCCAGTACTTC. The rearrangement uses TRBV29-1 and TRBJ2-5, with D possibly matching TRBD1 (5 bases). This CDR3 is 14 amino acids long. Germline lookup yields CDR1 SQVTM and CDR2 ANQGSEA. V lost 0 bases, J lost 5 bases, and 13 bases lay in between. Combining the CDR3 with reference TRBV29-1 and TRBJ2-5 gives the whole variable domain SAVISQKPSRDICQRGTSLTIQCQVDSQVTMMFWYRQQPGQSLTLIATANQGSEATYESGFVIDKFPISRPNLTFSTLTVSNMSPEDSSIYLCSVEDWVRDETQYFGPGTRLLVL.

This chain joins TRBV19 and TRBJ1-5; a possible D gene is TRBD1 (5 bases). The CDR3 totals 13 residues. V was trimmed by 5 bases and J by 8 bases, leaving 13 bases between them. The germline V gene encodes CDR1 LNHDA and CDR2 SQIVND (reference sequence). The CDR3 protein is CASSPRRREPQHF. CDR3 sequence (DNA): TGTGCCAGTAGTCCCAGGCGCAGGGAGCCCCAGCATTTT.